This record concerns one T cell receptor (beta chain) sequence. The antigen is unknown. The repertoire was sequenced with immunoSEQ multiplex PCR; TCRdb's copy has only in-frame clones and lacks some. The sample gives a few hundred thousand clones, roughly 90% of which show up once; about 4% is in the top ten. Treatment meaning: 15 to 20 received Ad26.COV2.S at low or high dose, single or two shots; about 5 received placebo; per-sample allocation not given. The investigators took samples on day 63 after the first vaccine or placebo injection. Within Boston, the person who donated was an adult of 18-55 years. The record originates from a study of Ad26.COV2.S vaccination and SARS-CoV-2 variants. Across the whole study: Into the muscle, Ad26.COV2.S was dosed once or twice, 56 days apart. Overall study findings and caveats: Vaccine recipients had higher spike-specific TCR breadth than placebo recipients. The authors reported substantial breadth in spike-specific CD8+ and CD4+ T cell responses after vaccination.

The material was peripheral blood, obtained in a trial of Ad26.COV2.S vaccine versus placebo. The TCR sequence derives from a person between 18 and 60 years old who received the Ad26.COV2.S COVID-19 vaccine or a placebo.

The CDR3 region has the DNA TGCGCCAGCAGCCAAGAGGGCCTACTAGCGGGGGGGCTTAATGAGCAGTTCTTC. Protein sequence: CASSQEGLLAGGLNEQFF. The chain employs TRBV4-3 and TRBJ2-1; 13 bases agree with TRBD2. Per germline, CDR1 LGHNA and CDR2 YSLEER. This CDR3 has 18 residues. J gave up 7 bases and V 0 bases, and 9 bases lay outside the gene matches.